This T cell receptor (beta chain) is from a study of identical twins. Notes on the study in general: These conclusions were based on statistical analysis (cross-sectional, not following the same donors).

A universal primer site arose from template switching, and cDNA bore unique molecular identifiers. MiXCR was run by TCRdb on the 5' RACE reads, yielding one entry per CDR3 protein. The sample carries 700,000 or so distinct CDR3 sequences, around 20% recorded once. About this clonotype itself: Its matching antigen is unknown.

The germline gives CDR1 DFQATT, CDR2 SNEGSKA (reference sequence). The CDR3 spans 15 residues. V dropped 3 bases and J dropped 3 bases, with 18 bases sitting between them. The same data also contributed to another study, on T cells expressing NK-cell markers. That work contributes: Of the CD8+ T cells in six or seven donors, roughly 1.0-7.5% belonged to dominant NKG2C+ clonotypes.

The J gene is TRBJ2-7, the V gene TRBV20-1; weak D call: TRBD1 (5 bases). The sequence derives from a young woman in good health. Sequenced input: PBMCs. CDR3 residues: CSASRNSGFVYEQYF. The CDR3 DNA follows: TGCAGTGCTAGCCGGAATTCAGGGTTTGTCTACGAGCAGTACTTC.